The clone carrying this TCR beta chain was seen a few times. Its antigen is not identified. Recruitment covered hyperthyroidism patients aged 18 to 65 whose new diagnosis was of under 2 months' duration. A diagnosis was made from clinical symptoms together with serum thyroxine, TRAb, thyroid ultrasound and orbital computed tomography. The CDR3 totals 13 residues. V gave up 6 bases and J gave up 5 bases, with 11 bases separating them. The sample originates from a study of Graves' ophthalmopathy and Graves' hyperthyroidism. Study-wide results and caveats: Distinction of ophthalmopathy from stable hyperthyroidism by a 13-signature model reached 87.88% sensitivity and 75% to 84% specificity. Most thyroid-expanded clonotypes exceeding 0.001 frequency were also found in blood.

RNA transcripts provided the template for amplifying TCR beta CDR3 regions. After a first-round RT-PCR with HTBI primers, a second-round multiplex PCR was run. TCRdb used MiXCR to reprocess the multiplex PCR reads, holding one entry per CDR3 protein. The sample has over a million distinct CDR3 sequences; approximately 35% are singletons. The rearrangement links TRBV12-3 or TRBV12-4 to TRBJ1-5, with no clear D. Sequenced sample: peripheral blood or thyroid tissue (not recorded which). This TCR derives from an adult man with Graves' hyperthyroidism. The CDR3 sequence: CASRNRRDQPQHF. The CDR3 nucleotides read TGTGCCAGCAGAAACAGAAGGGATCAGCCCCAGCATTTT.